This TCR beta chain was captured in a study of blood T cell repertoires in COVID-19. For the study at large: Acute and convalescent COVID-19 samples came from the United States, Italy and Spain.

Deletions cut 1 base from V and 0 bases from J, with 7 bases between. Per germline, CDR1 KGHSH and CDR2 LQKENI. The CDR3 has 14 amino acids. Sequencing was performed with immunoSEQ multiplex PCR; in TCRdb, only in-frame clones are kept and a portion is missing. The sample shows some 200,000 clones, around 84% of them seen only once. The clonotype was recovered from a woman older than 75 with COVID-19, enrolled during active disease. The chain employs TRBV18 and TRBJ2-7; unclear D gene. The sample was peripheral blood. The CDR3 spells CASSPQENSYEQYF. The CDR3 DNA is TGTGCCAGCTCACCACAAGAGAACTCCTACGAGCAGTACTTC. The full variable domain, rest sourced from reference TRBV18 and TRBJ2-7, is NAGVMQNPRHLVRRRGQEARLRCSPMKGHSHVYWYRQLPEEGLKFMVYLQKENIIDESGMPKERFSAEFPKEGPSILRIQQVVRGDSAAYFCASSPQENSYEQYFGPGTRLTVT.